The 24 T cell receptor beta chains below were found in one sample sequenced in a study of T cells in Graves' hyperthyroidism and ophthalmopathy. The TCR beta CDR3 regions underwent amplification using RNA transcripts as the source. HTBI primers were the set used in a first-round RT-PCR of the TCR CDR3. TCRdb fed the multiplex PCR reads into MiXCR, producing one record per CDR3 protein. The data show approximately 380,000 distinct CDR3 sequences, about 14% seen once. The sequenced sample consisted of blood. These receptors all stem from a man aged 50 to 59 with Graves' ophthalmopathy.

The J gene is TRBJ2-7, the V gene TRBV11-2, with D possibly being TRBD1 (6 bases). Germline V lookup: CDR1 SGHAT, CDR2 FQNNGV. This CDR3 region has 15 residues. Trimming took off 6 bases at V and 4 bases at J, with 19 bases between the two ends. The CDR3 DNA follows: TGTGCCAGCAGTTTATATGGCAGGGGCGGGTACGAGCAGTACTTC. This codes for CASSLYGRGGYEQYF. Using reference TRBV11-2 and TRBJ2-7 for the parts outside the CDR3, the full variable domain is EAGVAQSPRYKIIEKRQSVAFWCNPISGHATLYWYQQILGQGPKLLIQFQNNGVVDDSQLPKDRFSAERLKGVDSTLKIQPAKLEDSAVYLCASSLYGRGGYEQYFGPGTRLTVT.

This clonotype showed up many times. The V gene is TRBV3-1, the J gene TRBJ2-5, with 8 bases fitting TRBD1. Germline CDR1 reads LGHDT; CDR2 reads YNNKEL (reference sequence). Germline trimming cut 1 base from V and 5 bases from J; bases unmatched to any gene: 3. The CDR3 has 14 amino acids. The CDR3 region is CASSQAGQGETQYF. Written as DNA, the CDR3 is TGTGCCAGCAGCCAAGCTGGACAGGGTGAGACCCAGTACTTC.

This clonotype has at least ten counts. The chain employs TRBV5-1 and TRBJ2-1; 7 bases fit TRBD2. V lost 1 base, J lost 14 bases, and 9 bases stayed unmatched. The CDR3 extends over 13 amino acids. Germline V lookup: CDR1 SGHRS, CDR2 YFSETQ. The CDR3 nucleotides are TGCGCCAGCAGCTTGAATAGCATCGGGACTAAGTTCTTC. Residues: CASSLNSIGTKFF.

The sample holds many counts of this clonotype. V and J are TRBV20-1 and TRBJ2-7; the D gene could be TRBD1 or TRBD2 (5 bases each). Germline lookup yields CDR1 DFQATT and CDR2 SNEGSKA (reference sequence). The CDR3 sequence is 15 residues long. Trimming stripped 3 bases from V and 3 bases from J, with 18 bases between. The CDR3 DNA follows: TGCAGTGCTAGCGCCGGGGCCGAGAGCCGCTACGAGCAGTACTTC. This sequence encodes CSASAGAESRYEQYF.

This clonotype was seen ten or more times. V is TRBV6-1 and J is TRBJ2-7; the D is unclear. Trimming removed 0 bases at V and 3 bases at J, with 6 bases between. The CDR3 is 13 residues long. From germline, CDR1 is MNHNS and CDR2 SASEGT. The chain's CDR3 is CASSEAFNYEQYF. The CDR3 DNA is TGTGCCAGCAGTGAAGCATTCAACTACGAGCAGTACTTC.

This clonotype was counted a few times. This sequence joins TRBV28 and TRBJ1-1; tentatively, D is TRBD1 (5 bases). The germline V gene has CDR1 MDHEN and CDR2 SYDVKM. This CDR3 has 14 residues. Deletions cut 8 bases from V and 8 bases from J, with 21 bases between. CDR3 nucleotide sequence: TGTGCCAGCGACCCCCCCCCCAGGGAGGGAGAAGCTTTCTTT. Its translation: CASDPPPREGEAFF.

This rearrangement joins TRBV7-9 to TRBJ2-7; D remains ambiguous. The CDR3 spans 12 residues. Per germline, CDR1 SEHNR and CDR2 FQNEAQ (reference sequence). V gave up 1 base and J gave up 3 bases, with 4 bases separating them. The CDR3: CASSLEVYEQYF. CDR3 sequence (DNA): TGTGCCAGCAGCTTAGAAGTCTACGAGCAGTACTTC.

On this clonotype itself: This may stem from a read error, because a much larger clone lies one nucleotide away. The V gene is TRBV2, the J gene TRBJ2-6, with D uncertain. CDR3 size: 14 residues. In germline, CDR1 is SNHLY, CDR2 FYNNEI. The CDR3 is CVSQIESGANVLTF. The CDR3, as DNA: TGTGTCAGCCAAATAGAATCTGGGGCCAACGTCCTGACTTTC.

This clonotype has ten or more counts. The chain employs TRBV5-1 and TRBJ2-3, with no clear D. CDR1 SGHRS and CDR2 YFSETQ come from the germline V gene. V lost 0 bases, J lost 3 bases, and 11 bases lay in between. This CDR3 is 15 amino acids long. Here the CDR3 DNA reads TGCGCCAGCAGCTTGGGACATTTGCGTACAGATACGCAGTATTTT. It is translated as CASSLGHLRTDTQYF.

V is TRBV29-1 and J is TRBJ1-5, with TRBD1 matching 7 bases. V shed 1 base, J shed 1 base, and the junction held 1 base outside the gene matches. The CDR3 has 14 residues. CDR1 and CDR2 from the germline V gene are SQVTM and ANQGSEA. The CDR3: CSVEVQGSNQPQHF. CDR3 DNA: TGCAGCGTTGAAGTACAGGGGAGCAATCAGCCCCAGCATTTT.

This clonotype was detected ten times or more. This sequence joins TRBV30 and TRBJ1-4; D not resolved. Germline lookup yields CDR1 GTSNPN and CDR2 SVGIG (reference sequence). V gave up 2 bases and J gave up 3 bases, with 7 bases separating them. The CDR3 has 13 amino acids. The CDR3: CAWSSSPNEKLFF. The CDR3 coding sequence is TGTGCCTGGAGTTCGTCACCTAATGAAAAACTGTTTTTT.

This clonotype was observed many times. This CDR3 is CASSLRTPGAETQYF. CDR3 coding DNA: TGTGCCAGCAGTTTACGGACACCGGGGGCGGAGACCCAGTACTTC. The J gene is TRBJ2-5, the V gene TRBV27, with D perhaps being TRBD1 or TRBD2 (6 bases each). The CDR3 loop spans 15 amino acids. The germline V gene encodes CDR1 MNHEY and CDR2 SMNVEV (reference sequence). The V and J ends lost 2 bases and 5 bases respectively, with 15 bases between them.

This clonotype was counted many times. The chain combines TRBV20-1 with TRBJ2-3; no clear D gene. This CDR3 comprises 15 residues. The germline V gene has CDR1 DFQATT and CDR2 SNEGSKA (reference sequence). V shed 6 bases and J shed 6 bases, with 22 bases lying between them. CDR3 DNA: TGCAGTGCCCCCGTGTCCCGGACGGGTAGGGATACGCAGTATTTT. Translated: CSAPVSRTGRDTQYF.

As concerns this clonotype: At one boundary the junction diverges from the germline segment, which might be a read error. The J gene is TRBJ2-7, the V gene TRBV15, with 8 bases identical to TRBD2. The CDR3 is 16 amino acids. Germline values: CDR1 LNHNV, CDR2 YYDKDF (reference sequence). CDR3 DNA: TGTGCCACCAACAGAGATTTCGTAAGCGGGAGTCCCGAGCAGTACTTC. The encoded protein is CATNRDFVSGSPEQYF.

There are many counts of this clonotype. The rearrangement links TRBV6-2 or TRBV6-3 to TRBJ2-5; 8 bases are a match to TRBD2. The CDR3 runs to 15 residues. Germline V gene data show CDR1 as MNHEY and CDR2 as SVGEGT. The V segment lost 2 bases and the J segment 5 bases; nucleotides outside the gene matches: 7. The CDR3 spells CASSYGAGDRETQYF. DNA for the CDR3: TGTGCCAGCAGTTACGGAGCGGGAGATCGGGAGACCCAGTACTTC.

This clonotype was counted ten times or more. The chain carries TRBV2 and TRBJ1-5, with D perhaps matching TRBD1 (5 bases). Trimming left V 5 bases short and J 0 bases short, with 11 bases between. The CDR3 covers 15 residues. In germline, CDR1 is SNHLY, CDR2 FYNNEI. The CDR3 sequence is CASSLQENSNQPQHF. Here the CDR3 DNA reads TGTGCCAGCAGTTTACAGGAGAATAGCAATCAGCCCCAGCATTTT.

Ten or more counts support this clonotype. The chain couples TRBV4-1 to TRBJ2-3, with D tentatively TRBD2 (6 bases). CDR1 and CDR2 (germline): MGHRA, YSYEKL. The CDR3 is 15 residues long. Trimming cost V 11 bases and J 2 bases, with 20 bases left between them. The CDR3 here is CALFVRRGATDTQYF. The CDR3 bases are TGCGCCCTATTCGTACGGCGGGGAGCCACAGATACGCAGTATTTT.

This clonotype was picked up a small number of times. V is TRBV10-3 and J is TRBJ2-7; TRBD2 matches at 9 bases. Per the germline V gene, CDR1 is ENHRY and CDR2 is SYGVKD. V lost 3 bases, J lost 2 bases, and 2 bases stayed unmatched. This CDR3 has 14 residues. CDR3 region: CAISESSGTYEQYF. DNA of the CDR3: TGTGCCATCAGTGAATCTAGCGGGACCTACGAGCAGTACTTC.

This clonotype was counted ten times or more. J is TRBJ2-3 and V is TRBV20-1, with TRBD1 as a possible D gene (6 bases). Germline V gene data show CDR1 as DFQATT and CDR2 as SNEGSKA (reference sequence). V was clipped by 4 bases and J by 2 bases, with 10 bases between them. The CDR3 totals 13 residues. The CDR3 DNA reads TGCAGTGCTACCCTGGGGGCCACAGATACGCAGTATTTT. Translating it yields CSATLGATDTQYF.

This clonotype was observed at least ten times. The rearrangement links TRBV30 to TRBJ2-7; TRBD1 matches at 7 bases. Germline V lookup: CDR1 GTSNPN, CDR2 SVGIG (reference sequence). With V trimmed by 2 bases and J by 6 bases, 7 bases remained unmatched. The CDR3 is made up of 13 amino acids. CDR3 nucleotides: TGTGCCTGGAGTAAGGGGGCGGCCTCCGAGCAGTACTTC. Encoded protein: CAWSKGAASEQYF.

The J gene is TRBJ2-5, the V gene TRBV20-1, with unresolved D. V lost 2 bases, J lost 2 bases, and 15 bases lay in between. Germline V gene sequence: CDR1 DFQATT, CDR2 SNEGSKA (reference sequence). CDR3 length: 15 residues. CDR3 region: CSARPGRSSQETQYF. For the CDR3, the DNA is TGCAGTGCTAGACCAGGCAGGAGCTCACAAGAGACCCAGTACTTC.

This clonotype was observed at least ten times. This chain links TRBV7-9 with TRBJ2-1, with 11 bases aligning to TRBD2. V lost 6 bases and J lost 4; bases outside the gene matches: 2. The CDR3 sequence is 14 residues long. The V gene's germline CDR1 is SEHNR and CDR2 FQNEAQ (reference sequence). Here the CDR3 DNA reads TGTGCCAGCAGTCTAGCGGGAGGTTACAATGAGCAGTTCTTC. Residues: CASSLAGGYNEQFF.

A few counts support this clonotype. This chain links TRBV29-1 with TRBJ2-1; 9 nucleotides match TRBD1. From germline, CDR1 is SQVTM and CDR2 ANQGSEA. V shed 1 base and J 4 bases; nucleotides not matched to a gene: 2. The CDR3 extends over 14 amino acids. This chain's CDR3 is CSVEGDRDYNEQFF. The CDR3 coding sequence is TGCAGCGTTGAAGGGGACAGGGATTACAATGAGCAGTTCTTC.

This clonotype turned up a few times. The chain recombines TRBV19 with TRBJ1-1; possibly TRBD1 for D (5 bases). Trimming pared 1 base from V and 5 bases from J, leaving 11 bases between. This CDR3 has 14 residues. CDR1 LNHDA and CDR2 SQIVND come from the germline V gene (reference sequence). CDR3 loop: CASSIAGRGTEAFF. For the CDR3, the DNA is TGTGCCAGTAGTATAGCAGGGCGTGGAACTGAAGCTTTCTTT.